These T cell receptor beta chains were read from a single sample in a study of tumor-infiltrating lymphocytes in primary liver carcinoma. TCRdb re-analysed the multiplex PCR reads in MiXCR, keeping a single row per CDR3 protein. The repertoire consists of 330,000 or so distinct CDR3 sequences, with around 60% occurring once and the leading ten covering about 6.3%. Sequenced sample: peripheral blood. All receptors derive from a man aged 35-49 years with primary liver carcinoma and hepatitis B virus infection. Each CDR3 is given with its conserved first and last residue. The order of the fields is V gene, D gene, clone size, J gene, CDR3 protein, CDR3 DNA. The D gene is left open where the match is weak. A clone size is listed for some rows: how often the clone was seen (once, few, many), or a class if it is expanded.

>TRBV11-3|TRBD2|.|TRBJ2-1
CASSLSLTSGLGGSYNEQFF
TGCGCCAGCAGCTTGAGCCTGACTAGCGGGTTAGGGGGGTCCTACAATGAGCAGTTCTTC
>TRBV11-1|TRBD2|.|TRBJ2-7
CASSLAGGPHVQYF
TGTGCCAGCAGCTTAGCGGGAGGGCCTCACGTGCAGTACTTC
>TRBV13|TRBD2|few|TRBJ2-1
CASSYITGTSGRAYEQFF
TGTGCCAGCAGCTACATCACCGGGACTAGCGGGAGGGCCTATGAGCAGTTCTTC
>TRBV10-2|TRBD1|many|TRBJ2-2
CASSEPGQRSGELFF
TGCGCCAGCAGTGAGCCGGGACAGCGTTCCGGGGAGCTGTTTTTT
>TRBV6-6|TRBD2|.|TRBJ2-2
CASGYGGSNTGELFF
TGTGCCAGCGGTTACGGGGGGTCTAACACCGGGGAGCTGTTTTTT
>TRBV14|.|many|TRBJ2-5
CASSLGGMQETQYF
TGTGCCAGCAGCCTAGGTGGGATGCAAGAGACCCAGTACTTC
>TRBV6-5|TRBD1|.|TRBJ1-2
CASSYLAQGGGYTF
TGTGCCAGCAGTTACCTGGCCCAGGGGGGCGGCTACACCTTC
>TRBV11-2|.|.|TRBJ2-7
CASSLSAAEQYF
TGTGCCAGCAGCTTATCCGCTGCCGAGCAGTACTTC
>TRBV29-1|.|.|TRBJ2-7
CSVVYNSCEQYF
TGCAGCGTTGTATACAATTCCTGCGAGCAGTACTTC
>TRBV14|.|once|TRBJ2-1
CASSQGDGSGTFQFF
TGTGCCAGCAGCCAAGGGGATGGTTCCGGGACCTTCCAGTTCTTC
>TRBV4-1|TRBD2|.|TRBJ2-7
CASSQLLAGVSDEHYF
TGCGCCAGCAGCCAATTGCTAGCGGGAGTATCAGACGAGCACTACTTC
>TRBV11-3|.|.|TRBJ2-2
CASSLCSGLDTGELFF
TGTGCCAGCAGCTTATGCAGTGGGCTCGACACCGGGGAGCTGTTTTTT
>TRBV14|.|.|TRBJ2-2
CASSRSTGELLF
TGTGCCAGCAGCCGGTCTACCGGGGAGCTGCTTTTT
>TRBV5-1|TRBD2|few|TRBJ2-1
CASSRGGLAGVGNEQFF
TGCGCCAGCAGCAGGGGAGGACTAGCGGGAGTCGGGAATGAGCAGTTCTTC
>TRBV13|.|many|TRBJ2-1
CASSLGPYNEQFF
TGTGCCAGCAGCTTAGGTCCCTACAATGAGCAGTTCTTC
>TRBV10-1|.|.|TRBJ1-2
CASSESTLGNDYGYTF
TGCGCTAGCAGTGAGTCGACGTTGGGGAATGACTATGGCTACACCTTC
>TRBV5-4|.|many|TRBJ1-6
CASSPGVQTNSPLHF
TGTGCCAGCAGCCCCGGGGTACAGACTAATTCACCCCTCCACTTT
>TRBV10-3|TRBD2|.|TRBJ2-5
CATFRGTSGNQETQYF
TGTGCCACTTTTAGAGGGACTAGCGGCAATCAAGAGACCCAGTACTTC
>TRBV11-2|.|.|TRBJ2-7
CTSSRPPDFKQYF
TGTACCAGTAGCCGACCCCCTGACTTTAAGCAGTACTTC
>TRBV11-2|TRBD1|.|TRBJ2-7
CVSGFLRTGGSRGQYF
TGTGTCAGCGGCTTCTTAAGGACAGGGGGCTCACGAGGGCAGTACTTC
>TRBV14|TRBD2|few|TRBJ2-3
CASSQGPAGVMDTQYF
TGTGCCAGCAGCCAAGGTCCAGCGGGAGTTATGGATACGCAGTATTTT
>TRBV10-3|TRBD1|many|TRBJ1-5
CAISKGTALNQPQHF
TGTGCCATCAGTAAAGGGACAGCTCTCAATCAGCCCCAGCATTTT
>TRBV11-2|.|.|TRBJ1-6
CVSSFLEDSPLHF
TGTGTCAGCAGCTTCCTAGAGGATTCACCCCTCCACTTT
>TRBV18|TRBD1|few|TRBJ2-1
CATSTGQGVGEQFF
TGTGCCACCTCAACGGGACAGGGAGTAGGTGAGCAGTTCTTC
>TRBV11-2|.|once|TRBJ2-2
CASSLPRAGNSGELFF
TGTGCCAGCAGCCTTCCACGGGCAGGGAACAGCGGGGAGCTGTTTTTT
>TRBV28|TRBD1|.|TRBJ1-3
CASTQGGVLSGNTIYF
TGTGCCAGCACGCAGGGGGGGGTTCTCTCTGGAAACACCATATATTTT
>TRBV11-1|.|.|TRBJ2-1
CASSFPSVSEQFF
TGTGCCAGCAGCTTCCCCTCGGTGAGTGAGCAGTTCTTC
>TRBV28|.|.|TRBJ1-5
CASSRQVGNQPQHF
TGTGCCAGCAGTCGACAGGTTGGCAATCAGCCCCAGCATTTT
>TRBV28|TRBD1|.|TRBJ2-5
CASSFNRGQETQYF
TGTGCCAGCAGTTTTAACAGGGGGCAAGAGACCCAGTACTTC
>TRBV2|TRBD2|.|TRBJ2-1
CASSEFAGGGNEQFF
TGTGCCAGCAGTGAGTTTGCGGGAGGAGGTAATGAGCAGTTCTTC
>TRBV7-9|TRBD2|.|TRBJ2-5
CASSLGGSGETQYF
TGTGCCAGCAGCCTCGGGGGGTCAGGGGAGACCCAGTACTTC
>TRBV28|.|.|TRBJ1-2
CASRPTGQAFCGYTF
TGTGCCAGCAGACCCACAGGGCAGGCCTTCTGTGGCTACACCTTC
>TRBV12-3/TRBV12-4|.|few|TRBJ2-7
CASSQSGSYEQYF
TGTGCCAGCAGCCAAAGCGGCTCCTACGAGCAGTACTTC
>TRBV6-2/TRBV6-3|.|.|TRBJ1-5
CASSYSQNRPQHF
TGTGCCAGCAGTTACTCGCAGAATCGGCCCCAGCATTTT
>TRBV4-2|.|many|TRBJ2-1
CASSQVISYNEQFF
TGTGCCAGCAGCCAAGTCATATCCTACAATGAGCAGTTCTTC
>TRBV5-1|TRBD2|many|TRBJ2-7
CASSSGLAGSYEQYF
TGCGCCAGCAGCTCGGGACTAGCGGGTTCTTACGAGCAGTACTTC
>TRBV10-3|.|once|TRBJ1-5
CSISAGNQPQHF
TGTTCCATCAGTGCTGGTAATCAGCCCCAGCATTTT
>TRBV7-8|.|.|TRBJ2-7
CASGRQGLYEQYF
TGTGCCAGCGGGCGGCAGGGCCTCTACGAGCAGTACTTC
>TRBV6-5|.|.|TRBJ1-5
CASSSNGGVQPQHF
TGTGCCAGCAGTTCCAACGGGGGCGTTCAGCCCCAGCATTTT
>TRBV5-1|.|.|TRBJ2-6
CASSFTISGANVMTF
TGCGCCAGCAGCTTCACAATCTCTGGGGCCAACGTCATGACTTTC
>TRBV5-4|.|few|TRBJ2-7
CASSWGLGGEYEQYF
TGTGCCAGCAGCTGGGGCCTTGGAGGGGAATACGAGCAGTACTTC
>TRBV11-1|.|once|TRBJ1-1
CASSLVGANTEASF
TGTGCCAGCAGCTTAGTGGGGGCGAACACTGAAGCTTCCTTT
>TRBV7-9|.|.|TRBJ2-1
CASSLWVTNGRGAYNEQFF
TGTGCCAGCAGCTTATGGGTGACTAACGGGAGAGGGGCCTACAATGAGCAGTTCTTC
>TRBV6-6|.|.|TRBJ1-5
CASSGTLNQPQHF
TGTGCCAGCAGCGGGACACTAAATCAGCCCCAGCATTTT
>TRBV11-2|.|.|TRBJ1-1
CASSRPTPKAFF
TGTGCCAGTAGCCGTCCTACGCCCAAAGCTTTCTTT
>TRBV6-6|.|many|TRBJ2-1
CASSTPYGSSYNEQFF
TGTGCCAGCAGTACCCCTTACGGCAGCTCCTACAATGAGCAGTTCTTC
>TRBV6-1|.|many|TRBJ2-7
CASSKGQSYEQYF
TGTGCCAGCAGTAAAGGACAGAGCTACGAGCAGTACTTC